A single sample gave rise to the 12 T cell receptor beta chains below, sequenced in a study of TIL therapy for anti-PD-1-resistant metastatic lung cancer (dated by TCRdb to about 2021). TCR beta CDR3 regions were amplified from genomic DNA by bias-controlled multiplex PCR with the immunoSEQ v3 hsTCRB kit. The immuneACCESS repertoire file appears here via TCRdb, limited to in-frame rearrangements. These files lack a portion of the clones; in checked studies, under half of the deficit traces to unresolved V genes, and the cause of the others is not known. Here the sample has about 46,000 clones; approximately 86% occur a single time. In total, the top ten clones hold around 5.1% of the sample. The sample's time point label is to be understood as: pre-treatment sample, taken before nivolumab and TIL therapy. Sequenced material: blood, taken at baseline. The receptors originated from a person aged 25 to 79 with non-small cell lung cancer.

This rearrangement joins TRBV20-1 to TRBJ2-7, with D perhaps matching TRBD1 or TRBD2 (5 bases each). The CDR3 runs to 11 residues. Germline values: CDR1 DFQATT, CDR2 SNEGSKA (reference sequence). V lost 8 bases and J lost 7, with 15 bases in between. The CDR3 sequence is CSPRGAGEQYF. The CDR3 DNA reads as TGCAGTCCCCGAGGGGCTGGAGAGCAGTACTTC.

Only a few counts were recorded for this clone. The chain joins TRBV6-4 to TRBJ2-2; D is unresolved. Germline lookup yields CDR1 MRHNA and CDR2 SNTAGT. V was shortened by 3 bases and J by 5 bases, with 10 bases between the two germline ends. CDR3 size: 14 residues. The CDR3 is CASSDAVGTGELFF. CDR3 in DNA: TGTGCCAGCAGTGATGCAGTCGGGACCGGGGAGCTGTTTTTT.

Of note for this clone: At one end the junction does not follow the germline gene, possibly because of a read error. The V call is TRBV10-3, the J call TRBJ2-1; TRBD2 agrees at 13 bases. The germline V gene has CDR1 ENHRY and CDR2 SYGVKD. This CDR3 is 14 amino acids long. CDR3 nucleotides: TGTGCCATCCGTGAGGGACTAGCGGGACATGAGCAGTTCTTC. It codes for CAIREGLAGHEQFF.

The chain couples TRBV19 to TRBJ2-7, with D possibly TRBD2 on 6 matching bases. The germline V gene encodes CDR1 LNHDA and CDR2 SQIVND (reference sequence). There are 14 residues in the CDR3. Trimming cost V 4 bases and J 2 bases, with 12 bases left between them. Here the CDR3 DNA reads TGTGCCAGTAGTAGCCTGGAGGGCCCCTACGAGCAGTACTTC. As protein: CASSSLEGPYEQYF.

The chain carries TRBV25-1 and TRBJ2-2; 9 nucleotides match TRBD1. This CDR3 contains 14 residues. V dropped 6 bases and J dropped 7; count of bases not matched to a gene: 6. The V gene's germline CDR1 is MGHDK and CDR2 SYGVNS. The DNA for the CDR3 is TGTGCCAGCAGCCGGGACAGGGAAGTCGGGGAGCTGTTTTTT. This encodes CASSRDREVGELFF.

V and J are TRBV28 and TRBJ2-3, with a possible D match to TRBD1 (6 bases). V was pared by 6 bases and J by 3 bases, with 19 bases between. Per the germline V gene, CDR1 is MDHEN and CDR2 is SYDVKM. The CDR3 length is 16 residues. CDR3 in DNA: TGTGCCAGCAGCCAAACCAGGGGTTTGGGGACAGATACGCAGTATTTT. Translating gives CASSQTRGLGTDTQYF.

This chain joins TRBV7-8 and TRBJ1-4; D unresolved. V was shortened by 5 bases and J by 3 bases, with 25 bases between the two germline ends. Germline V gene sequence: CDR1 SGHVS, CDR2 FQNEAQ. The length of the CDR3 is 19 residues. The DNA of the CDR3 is TGTGCCAGCAGCACGGGTGGGAGGGTAGTTAGGTCGGCTAATGAAAAACTGTTTTTT. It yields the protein CASSTGGRVVRSANEKLFF.

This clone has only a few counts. The CDR3 spells CSVEYDRPGAGYTF. DNA of the CDR3: TGCAGCGTTGAATACGACAGACCGGGGGCTGGCTACACCTTC. The rearrangement links TRBV29-1 to TRBJ1-2; a possible D gene is TRBD1 (6 bases). The CDR3 covers 14 residues. CDR1 and CDR2 (germline): SQVTM, ANQGSEA. Trimming shortened V by 2 bases and J by 7 bases, and 17 bases separated the two germline ends.

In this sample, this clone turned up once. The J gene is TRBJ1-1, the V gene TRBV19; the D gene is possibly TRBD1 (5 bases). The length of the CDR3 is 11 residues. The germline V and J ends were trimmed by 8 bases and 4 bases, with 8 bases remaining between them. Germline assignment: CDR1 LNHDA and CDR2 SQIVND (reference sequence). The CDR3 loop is CASAGGTEAFF. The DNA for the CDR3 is TGTGCCAGTGCGGGGGGCACTGAAGCTTTCTTT.

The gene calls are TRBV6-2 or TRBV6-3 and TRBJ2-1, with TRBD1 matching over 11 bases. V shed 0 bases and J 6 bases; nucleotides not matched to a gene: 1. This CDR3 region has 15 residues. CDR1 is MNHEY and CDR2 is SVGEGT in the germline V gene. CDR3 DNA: TGTGCCAGCAGTTACTCCGGGACAGGGGGCAATGAGCAGTTCTTC. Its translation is CASSYSGTGGNEQFF.

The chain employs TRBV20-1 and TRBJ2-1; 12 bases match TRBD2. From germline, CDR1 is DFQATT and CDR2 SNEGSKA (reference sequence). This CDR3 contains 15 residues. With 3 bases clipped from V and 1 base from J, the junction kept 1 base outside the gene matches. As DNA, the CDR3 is TGCAGTGCTAGTCTAGCGGGAGGGTCCTACAATGAGCAGTTCTTC. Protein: CSASLAGGSYNEQFF.

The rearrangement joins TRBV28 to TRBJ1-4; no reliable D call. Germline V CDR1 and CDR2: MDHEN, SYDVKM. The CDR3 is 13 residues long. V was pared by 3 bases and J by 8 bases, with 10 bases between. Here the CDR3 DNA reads TGTGCCAGCAGTTTGGACGTATGGGAAAAACTGTTTTTT. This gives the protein CASSLDVWEKLFF.